These 15 T cell receptor beta chains were all obtained from the same sample, sequenced in a study of graft-versus-host responses after intestinal transplantation. Only in-frame clones appear in the TCRdb table, and some are missing; sequencing was by immunoSEQ multiplex PCR. The sample includes around 110,000 clones, 90% of them seen just once. Their antigens are not known. The sequencing used unstimulated CD4+ T cells sorted from spleen or lymph node cells, collected before intestinal transplant. The receptors derive from a human donor who received an intestinal transplant.

This chain links TRBV2 with TRBJ2-7; D possibly corresponds to TRBD2 (6 bases). The CDR3 has 14 amino acids. The germline CDR1 and CDR2 sequences are SNHLY and FYNNEI. Trimming shortened V by 7 bases and J by 3 bases, and 16 bases separated the two germline ends. CDR3 sequence reads: CASKRRVRDYEQYF. CDR3 bases: TGTGCCAGCAAAAGGAGGGTCAGGGACTACGAGCAGTACTTC.

V gene TRBV6-5 combines with J gene TRBJ1-1; TRBD1 is a possible D gene (5 bases). V lost 4 bases and J lost 1, with 7 bases in between. Germline CDR1 and CDR2: MNHEY and SVGAGI. The CDR3 runs to 13 residues. CDR3 DNA: TGTGCCAGCAGTTGGGGCGGGAACACTGAAGCTTTCTTT. Its translation is CASSWGGNTEAFF.

This clone was recorded only once. The chain carries TRBV2 and TRBJ1-2; D is unresolved. Per the germline V gene, CDR1 is SNHLY and CDR2 is FYNNEI. This CDR3 contains 13 residues. V gave up 1 base and J gave up 2 bases, with 5 bases separating them. The CDR3 loop is CASSEGQNYGYTF. The CDR3 DNA reads TGTGCCAGCAGTGAAGGGCAGAACTATGGCTACACCTTC.

The chain uses TRBV28 and TRBJ1-2; tentative D call: TRBD1 (6 bases). Trimming removed 5 bases at V and 8 bases at J, with 30 bases between. From germline, CDR1 is MDHEN and CDR2 SYDVKM. The CDR3 has 18 residues. This CDR3 is CASSLLLSHDRKSQGYTF. The CDR3 nucleotides read TGTGCCAGCAGTCTTTTATTGTCGCACGACAGGAAATCACAAGGCTACACCTTC.

The gene calls are TRBV9 and TRBJ2-1; TRBD2 aligns across 11 bases. CDR3 length equals 15 residues. Germline-derived CDR1 and CDR2 are SGDLS and YYNGEE. V lost 3 bases and J lost 7; bases outside the gene matches: 6. Here the CDR3 DNA reads TGTGCCAGCAGCGATAGCGGGGGGGATGGGAATGAGCAGTTCTTC. Translation gives CASSDSGGDGNEQFF.

The chain uses TRBV29-1 and TRBJ2-3; tentatively, D is TRBD2 (7 bases). V was trimmed by 3 bases and J by 3 bases, leaving 16 bases between them. The CDR3 runs 15 residues. The germline V gene has CDR1 SQVTM and CDR2 ANQGSEA. The DNA of the CDR3 is TGCAGCGTTGAGGGGGGCCGGGGAGGGACAGATACGCAGTATTTT. It encodes CSVEGGRGGTDTQYF.

The J gene is TRBJ2-1, the V gene TRBV5-1; weak D call: TRBD1 (5 bases). The CDR3 covers 15 residues. V lost 5 bases and J lost 4, with 16 bases in between. Germline V lookup: CDR1 SGHRS, CDR2 YFSETQ. CDR3 coding DNA: TGCGCCAGCAGTCATCGACAGAGTGTTTACAATGAGCAGTTCTTC. This sequence encodes CASSHRQSVYNEQFF. Full variable domain (remainder filled in from reference TRBV5-1 and TRBJ2-1): KAGVTQTPRYLIKTRGQQVTLSCSPISGHRSVSWYQQTPGQGLQFLFEYFSETQRNKGNFPGRFSGRQFSNSRSEMNVSTLELGDSALYLCASSHRQSVYNEQFFGPGTRLTVL.

The chain combines TRBV10-3 with TRBJ2-7; a weak D match, TRBD1 (6 bases). The germline V gene encodes CDR1 ENHRY and CDR2 SYGVKD. V lost 6 bases and J lost 1, with 10 bases in between. This CDR3 is built from 13 residues. The chain's CDR3 is CAIRWDTSYEQYF. As DNA, the CDR3 is TGTGCCATCAGGTGGGACACTTCCTACGAGCAGTACTTC.

The chain carries TRBV11-2 and TRBJ1-4, with 12 bases that match TRBD1. The CDR3 contains 14 residues. Germline V gene data show CDR1 as SGHAT and CDR2 as FQNNGV. The V segment lost 5 bases and the J segment 9 bases; nucleotides outside the gene matches: 4. Written as DNA, the CDR3 is TGTGCCAGCAGCCCGGGGACAGGGGGCAAAAAACTGTTTTTT. Residues: CASSPGTGGKKLFF.

The sample holds one count of this clone. V is TRBV7-8 and J is TRBJ2-1; D unclear. This CDR3 is built from 18 residues. Trimming removed 5 bases from V and 2 bases from J, with 22 bases in between. Germline CDR1 and CDR2: SGHVS and FQNEAQ. This chain's CDR3 is CASSPSAYTGPTYNEQFF. DNA of the CDR3: TGTGCCAGCAGCCCATCTGCTTATACTGGGCCCACCTACAATGAGCAGTTCTTC.

The J gene is TRBJ1-5, the V gene TRBV5-6, with a weak D call TRBD1 (6 bases). Trimming pared 0 bases from V and 8 bases from J, leaving 18 bases between. Germline CDR1 reads SGHDT; CDR2 reads YYEEEE. This CDR3 is 16 amino acids long. CDR3 amino acids: CASSLGGQPLGEPQHF. CDR3 sequence (DNA): TGTGCCAGCAGCTTGGGGGGACAACCTCTTGGGGAGCCCCAGCATTTT.

The chain combines TRBV5-4 with TRBJ1-2, with no clear D. V was cut by 2 bases and J by 4 bases, with 9 bases left in between. The CDR3 is made up of 13 amino acids. CDR1 and CDR2 (germline): SGHNT, YYREEE (reference sequence). CDR3 amino acids: CASSLSTLYGYTF. The CDR3 DNA follows: TGTGCCAGCAGCTTAAGCACTCTCTATGGCTACACCTTC.

The gene calls are TRBV10-1 and TRBJ2-7; D possibly corresponds to TRBD2 (6 bases). This CDR3 contains 15 residues. Trimming took off 1 base at V and 0 bases at J, with 10 bases between the two ends. The germline CDR1 and CDR2 sequences are WNHNN and SYGVQD (reference sequence). As DNA, the CDR3 is TGCGCCAGCAGTGAGTGGGACTCCCGCTCCTACGAGCAGTACTTC. Amino acids: CASSEWDSRSYEQYF.

The CDR3 loop is CASSLEVGGSYEQYF. The CDR3 region has the DNA TGTGCCAGCAGCTTGGAAGTGGGGGGGAGCTACGAGCAGTACTTC. The V gene is TRBV5-4, the J gene TRBJ2-7; 7 positions agree with TRBD2. V was pared by 0 bases and J by 3 bases, with 6 bases of the junction left unmatched. Germline CDR1 reads SGHNT; CDR2 reads YYREEE (reference sequence). This CDR3 spans 15 amino acids.

This chain links TRBV2 with TRBJ1-4; the match to TRBD1 covers 8 bases. After removal of 5 bases from V and 13 bases from J, the junction contained 12 bases not matched to a gene. The CDR3 is made up of 14 amino acids. The germline V gene encodes CDR1 SNHLY and CDR2 FYNNEI. The CDR3 DNA reads as TGTGCCAGCAGTCTGGGACAGGTGGGCCGAAGACTGTTTTTT. Encoded protein: CASSLGQVGRRLFF.